This record covers a single T cell receptor beta chain. Its specific antigen is unknown. No per-base quality is available; no much larger clone lies one base away. The donors were some 36 Caucasian individuals from Russia, aged roughly 6 to 100 years, who were systemically healthy. About 10 milliliters of peripheral blood were collected from each donor into EDTA-treated Vacutainer tubes. PBMCs were isolated by Ficoll-Paque density-gradient centrifugation, with at least 6.5 million obtained per sample. Trizol reagent was used to extract total RNA from the PBMCs, yielding at least 5.5 micrograms per sample. Naive CD45RAhigh/CD27high T cell percentages were measured by flow cytometry on a PBMC aliquot from every donor. Library prep was done by 5' RACE. The sample was run on an Illumina HiSeq 2500. A second PCR of about 6 to 12 cycles was run with a J-beta primer mix and a sample-barcoded 5' primer. A unique molecular identifier was introduced onto each TCR beta cDNA molecule by a template-switch 5' adaptor carrying 12 random nucleotides. Each sample yielded at least 3 million CDR3-containing paired-end reads. First-strand cDNA synthesis was performed from all RNA using the Mint cDNA synthesis kit, with priming by a TRBC-specific oligonucleotide. All cDNA was treated with uracil-DNA glycosylase and then went through a first 18-cycle PCR with the universal primers M1SS and BC2_uni_R. As for the original processing: Each sample was normalized by randomly selecting 1 million high-quality reads, each carrying a distinct molecular identifier. Reads with shared molecular identifiers were discarded instead of being binned into consensus sequences. MiTCR, run with a Q25 quality threshold and the strictest error-elimination algorithm, handled CDR3 identification, clonotype clustering and error correction. Lower-bound total TCR beta diversity was estimated with a nonparametric unseen species model using Euler transformation. The public reads were reanalyzed by TCRdb: fastp trimming at Q25, MiXCR alignment, in-frame beta chains only. Rows with one shared CDR3 protein collapse into an entry with the most common genes and DNA. The V and J calls here are based on TCRdb, not the publication. This sample comprises 1 million to 1.2 million distinct CDR3 sequences, about two fifths of them detected only once. Clones ranked in the top ten supply about an eighth of the sample.

V lost 4 bases and J lost 1 base; the stretch between them is 13 bases long. As encoded in the germline V gene, CDR1 is SQVTM while CDR2 is ANQGSEA. Taken from cysteine to phenylalanine, the CDR3 has 14 residues. Of all the DNA, just the CDR3 is kept, 42 bases in frame from base 1. This specimen comes from a study of blood T cells in healthy people across ages (dated by TCRdb to about 2015). Background for the entire study: Template switching captured roughly one uniquely barcoded TCR beta cDNA molecule per two T cells in model experiments. Age-related changes in TCR beta repertoire diversity were measured in the study by deep sequencing normalized with unique cDNA molecular identifiers. Donors of different ages were randomly distributed across sequencing lanes to avoid experimental bias. Two additional independent replicas of 1 million unique cDNA reads from the same blood draw were analyzed for two donors (one aged 18 to 29 and one aged 80 or older). The donors were divided into four age groups: young (average around 16 years), middle-aged (almost 40), aged (around 59) and long-lived (roughly 86).

The full study reports these points: Compared with the aged group, the long-lived group had more naive CD4+ T cells, fewer expanded clones and increased TCR diversity, a pattern suggesting age selection. Observed TCR beta diversity per million T cells fell roughly linearly with age, and a significant reduction was already apparent by age about 38. Observed TCR beta diversity correlated strongly with the percentage of naive T cells measured by flow cytometry. Because the CMV infection status of the donors was unknown, age-related changes in expanded clonotypes may potentially have been confounded. Estimates of total diversity based on one million sequenced T cells were considered lower bounds and underestimates. Since profiling was done on bulk unsorted PBMCs, naive and antigen-experienced compartments could not be conclusively compared.

Sequenced material: blood. This clonotype originated in a man aged 18 to 30 in good health. The chain is encoded by TRBV29-1 joined to TRBJ1-1, with TRBD1 tentatively as D gene (5 bases match). The CDR3 protein is CSVGGGLKNTEAFF. In nucleotides, the sequence is TGCAGCGTTGGTGGGGGTCTAAAGAACACTGAAGCTTTCTTT. This CDR3, with the reference TRBV29-1 and TRBJ1-1 proteins standing in past its ends, gives the full variable domain SAVISQKPSRDICQRGTSLTIQCQVDSQVTMMFWYRQQPGQSLTLIATANQGSEATYESGFVIDKFPISRPNLTFSTLTVSNMSPEDSSIYLCSVGGGLKNTEAFFGQGTRLTVV.